The subject of this entry is one TCR beta chain. Its antigen is unknown. Germline lookup yields CDR1 SGHTA and CDR2 FQGNSA. Trimming cost V 2 bases and J 2 bases, with 14 bases left between them. There are 16 residues in the CDR3. Each CDR3 protein gets one entry after TCRdb re-called the 5' RACE reads with MiXCR. Of about 340,000 distinct CDR3 sequences detected, roughly 13% appear once; the ten largest clones hold about 21%. This entry belongs to a study of T-cell memory formation after mild COVID-19. General study results and limits: Prior to infection, memory already included some responding clones, suggesting cross-reactive memory joined.

The source is a man aged 18-30 years who had mild COVID-19 (a few samples of this study predate the infection). Cell type and time point are not known. Sequenced sample: PBMCs or a T cell subset sorted from them (not recorded which). The genes are TRBV7-2 and TRBJ2-3; no clear D gene. The DNA of the CDR3 is TGTGCCAGCAGCTTATTCAACAGATTCTACACAGATACGCAGTATTTT. Amino acids: CASSLFNRFYTDTQYF.